One T cell receptor (beta chain) is described in this entry. The sample is drawn from a study of blood T cell repertoires in COVID-19. For the study at large: The United States, Italy and Spain supplied acute and convalescent COVID-19 samples.

Profiled with immunoSEQ multiplex PCR; TCRdb holds only in-frame clones, not every one. The top ten hold under 5% of the sample, which has 50,000 to 65,000 clones, roughly 90% seen once. Trimming at V came to 3 bases and at J to 0 bases, leaving 13 bases not matched to a gene. CDR3 size: 19 residues. Germline CDR1 is MGHRA and CDR2 is YSYEKL. Sequencing was performed on peripheral blood. The chain recombines TRBV4-1 with TRBJ1-3, with 8 bases that match TRBD1. This TCR came from a man aged 65 to 79 with acute or convalescent COVID-19. This CDR3 is CASSQVLYRDRTSGNTIYF. The CDR3, as DNA: TGCGCCAGCAGCCAGGTCCTTTACCGGGACAGGACCTCTGGAAACACCATATATTTT.